Below, 5 T cell receptor beta chains from the same sample are listed, as sequenced in a study of cytomegalovirus exposure and HLA in healthy donors. The PCR made use of 60 Vbeta and 13 Jbeta primers. Assay used: immunoSEQ multiplex PCR; TCRdb lists only in-frame clones, some missing. The table shows some 76,000 clones, with roughly four fifths occurring only once. The material sequenced was PBMCs. The receptors come from a male donor in good health and CMV-seropositive.

This chain uses TRBV5-1 with TRBJ2-1; TRBD2 is a possible D gene (6 bases). The germline CDR1 and CDR2 sequences are SGHRS and YFSETQ. Trimming took off 1 base at V and 0 bases at J, with 8 bases between the two ends. CDR3 size: 15 residues. CDR3 protein: CASSLTGDSYNEQFF. CDR3 sequence (DNA): TGCGCCAGCAGCTTGACGGGGGACTCCTACAATGAGCAGTTCTTC. The full variable domain, completed using reference TRBV5-1 and TRBJ2-1, is KAGVTQTPRYLIKTRGQQVTLSCSPISGHRSVSWYQQTPGQGLQFLFEYFSETQRNKGNFPGRFSGRQFSNSRSEMNVSTLELGDSALYLCASSLTGDSYNEQFFGPGTRLTVL.

This clone was found once. The chain's CDR3 is CASTRGRGEKLFF. As DNA, the CDR3 is TGTGCCAGCACAAGGGGGCGCGGTGAAAAACTGTTTTTT. J is TRBJ1-4 and V is TRBV2; 7 positions agree with TRBD1. Germline V CDR1 and CDR2: SNHLY, FYNNEI. This CDR3 comprises 13 residues. J gave up 7 bases and V 7 bases, and 6 bases lay outside the gene matches.

The rearrangement uses TRBV5-1 and TRBJ1-2, with 10 nucleotides matching TRBD1. The length of the CDR3 is 16 residues. Germline-derived CDR1 and CDR2 are SGHRS and YFSETQ. Germline trimming cut 0 bases from V and 6 bases from J; bases unmatched to any gene: 8. CDR3 in amino acids: CASSLEGTGAPDGYTF. CDR3 nucleotide sequence: TGCGCCAGCAGCTTGGAGGGGACAGGGGCCCCCGATGGCTACACCTTC.

The genes are TRBV27 and TRBJ1-1; the D is unclear. The germline V and J ends were trimmed by 1 base and 7 bases, with 16 bases remaining between them. Germline CDR1 MNHEY, CDR2 SMNVEV (reference sequence). The CDR3 consists of 15 residues. CDR3 loop: CASSLLGGPLGEAFF. CDR3 DNA: TGTGCCAGCAGTTTATTAGGCGGTCCCTTGGGTGAAGCTTTCTTT.

The chain employs TRBV7-2 and TRBJ2-4; D is uncertain. The length of the CDR3 is 14 residues. Germline CDR1 is SGHTA and CDR2 is FQGNSA. Trimming stripped 1 base from V and 0 bases from J, with 4 bases between. The CDR3 region has the DNA TGTGCCAGCAGCTTAGTACTAGCCAAAAACATTCAGTACTTC. Translation: CASSLVLAKNIQYF.